The text below deals with one T cell receptor beta chain. Its antigen is still unknown. The protocol used for the library was the immunoSEQ multiplex PCR assay. A mixture of 60 forward primers for TCR Vbeta segments and 13 reverse primers for TCR Jbeta segments was used in the multiplex PCR. A multiplex PCR assay on genomic DNA amplified the CDR3 region of rearranged TCR beta genes. The Illumina HiSeq System was used to sequence the amplified TCR beta libraries as 87-base-pair reads. The authors' pipeline ran thus. A later analysis tallied around 80 million unique TCR beta chains across the 660 or so repertoires, and approximately 9.9 million of those chains were shared by two or more donors. To remove PCR and sequencing errors, raw reads were error-corrected and collapsed into unique sequences using a nearest-neighbor algorithm that merged closely related sequences. V, D and J gene segments were assigned by aligning CDR3 sequences to IMGT reference sequences. For a sequence to be retained, at least a six-nucleotide match to both a V gene segment and a J gene segment was required. A rearrangement counted as productive if the CDR3 had no stop codons and remained in frame with V and J, and every other rearrangement counted as non-productive. Following IMGT convention, CDR3 was defined as the stretch from the second conserved V-encoded cysteine up to the conserved J-encoded phenylalanine. The earlier analysis of about 560 of the donors excluded any sequence lacking an unambiguous match to a single V gene segment. In an earlier analysis of roughly 600 of the donors, a V segment was called functional when productive rearrangements were above 56.7%, and segregating when the standard deviation between donors exceeded 5%. A statistical classification framework was built for diagnosing cytomegalovirus status from the catalog of TCR beta chain sequences. A later analysis assigned V and J genes by comparing TCR nucleotide sequences with IMGT/GENE-DB human TR gene sequences. Using the TCRdist pipeline, a later analysis assigned CDR3 sequences along with most-parsimonious VDJ recombination scenarios. In a later analysis, each TCR beta chain was defined by its CDR3 amino acid sequence together with its V-gene family, and reads lacking a unique V-gene family were excluded. A later analysis removed 500 to 600 highly shared, low-generation-probability nucleotide sequences to deal with suspected cross-contamination and a sequencing artifact. A later analysis calculated a clonal expansion index for each public chain from normalized within-repertoire ranks of inferred template counts. In a later analysis, generation probabilities were computed with a VDJ recombination model fitted to out-of-frame rearrangements, and the resulting probabilities were checked against IGoR. A later analysis scored TCR-TCR, TCR-HLA and TCR-CMV co-occurrence with hypergeometric tests, applying a repertoire-size bias correction to TCR pairs. In a later analysis, false discovery rates were estimated by permuting HLA or CMV assignments 20 times. In a later analysis, co-occurring TCRs were grouped with DBSCAN, and TCRdist sequence similarity was added when clustering was performed within HLA-allele-positive subsets. For co-occurrence clustering, repertoires with fewer than 30,000 or more than 120,000 public chains were excluded, along with five or six repertoires with anomalous nucleotide sharing. TCRdb retrieved this table from immuneACCESS and kept in-frame rearrangements only. Not all clones are present; in checked studies, unresolved V genes account for under half, and no reason is known for the remainder. The DNA was the basis for D and trimming; V, J and clone size are from that table. The sample table holds about 200,000 clones. Of the sample, 0.75% to 1% falls within the top ten clones.

Including cysteine and phenylalanine, the CDR3 has 16 amino acids. Only the CDR3 DNA is retained, 48 bases long and in frame from the first base. CDR1 and CDR2 are drawn from the germline V gene: MDHEN, SYDVKM. The germline ends are 13 bases apart after V is trimmed by 3 bases and J by 1 base. The cohort consisted of 600 to 700 healthy bone marrow donors. At the time of sampling, every cohort member was nominally healthy, though immune exposures that went unrecorded were likely present. The donor tested CMV seropositive and was one of the 289 seropositive cohort members. Every donor gave a peripheral blood sample, and the peripheral blood mononuclear cells from that sample were used for TCR beta sequencing. The Qiagen DNeasy Blood Extraction Kit was used to extract genomic DNA from the blood cell samples. The data originate from a study of cytomegalovirus exposure and HLA in healthy donors (dated by TCRdb to the late 2010s). Background for the entire study: According to an earlier analysis of a few hundred of the donors, 150 million to 200 million T cells yielded over 100 million unique TCR beta sequences and 276 Gb of sequence data. All discovery cohort repertoires had been generated using a single sequencing platform. In an earlier analysis of around 540 of the donors, high-throughput TCR beta sequencing was used to judge whether each TCR beta V gene segment behaved as functional or pseudogenic. In a later genetic analysis, genome-wide SNP genotypes for about 65% of the roughly 670 donors were used, and that subset was treated as a discovery cohort. Because of strong linkage in the cohort, roughly five DR-DQ haplotypes were treated as single units for association and clustering. To predict cytomegalovirus infection status, the study combined high-throughput TCR immunosequencing, statistical association of individual TCRs with disease status, and machine learning. About 280 gigabases of sequencing data and 70 million to 100 million unique TCR sequences were included in an early release covering several hundred HLA-typed donors. The number of donors typed differed by locus, with about 629-630 for A, B, C, DRB1 and DQB1, roughly 520 for DQA1, 600 to 610 for DPA1, and some 450 for DPB1. On average, over 200,000 unique TCR beta nucleotide sequences were sequenced per donor among about 400 genotyped donors of the cohort, with roughly 20% of those sequences being non-productive. HLA typing covered class I and class II loci at four-digit resolution. The study aimed to test whether cataloging public T cell receptors could reveal signatures of past pathogen exposure. In addition to the first cohort of hundreds of subjects, a separate validation cohort of 100 to 150 different subjects was used. Of the roughly 410 genotyped donors, roughly 80% were placed in the genetic ancestry cluster associated with self-reported Caucasian donors. The study used immunosequencing to profile the T cell repertoires of 600 to 850 subjects and linked those repertoires to cytomegalovirus serostatus. Alongside the repertoire data, information on donor age, sex, ethnicity and CMV serostatus was compiled. Rather than drawing on any new phenotypic data, the later analysis identified candidate immune exposures from TCR beta sequences and the way those sequences occurred across donors. In a later analysis, previously published TCR beta repertoires from 500 to 750 donors were re-analyzed and high-resolution HLA genotyping was added so that TCR occurrence patterns could be studied. Overall results and qualifications from the work: In an earlier analysis of around 600 of the donors, most TCR beta V segments appeared in productive rearrangements about 87% or about 30% of the time, broadly matching IMGT annotations. Most CMV-associated TCR beta chains appeared to be HLA-restricted in a later analysis, and the HLA associations seemed to be driven largely by CMV exposure. A later genetic analysis reported fewer N-insertions in productive TCRs among donors in an Asian-associated ancestry cluster than the roughly 720-donor mean. In both the original and validation cohorts, the classifier was reported to diagnose cytomegalovirus status with high specificity and sensitivity. Sequencing depth was assumed to be roughly uniform across donors in the presence/absence analyses, though that assumption may not hold. The 87-base-pair reads could not distinguish some IMGT-functional V segments, including TRBV6-2 and TRBV6-3, so those segments were excluded. Three of the identified cytomegalovirus-associated TCR beta chains were confirmed in vitro to be specific for cytomegalovirus antigens. In the study, some 160 TCR beta chains were listed as associated with cytomegalovirus. A further reported finding was that TCR beta sequences accurately predicted the HLA-A and HLA-B alleles for most subjects in the first cohort. A later analysis reported that several top co-occurrence clusters appeared linked to parvovirus B19, influenza, CMV and Epstein-Barr virus. While some public TCRs were present in many individuals, most TCR sequences turned up only very rarely across donors. A later analysis associated about 17,000 TCR beta sequences with specific HLA alleles at a false discovery rate of 0.05. Because counts were too low, approximately 18 rarely observed V segments, including chromosome 9 orphons, were excluded from the earlier analysis of 587 of the donors. In a later analysis, HLA-associated TCR beta chains were found to be more clonally expanded and to have lower generation probabilities than equally common non-associated chains. The only immune exposure information available for the cohort was CMV serostatus. In a later analysis, TCR association rates were found to vary across HLA loci, with the most associated TCRs seen for DRB1 alleles and the fewest for HLA-C alleles. Because HLA typing was missing for some donors at each locus, association tests included only the typed subset. This cohort had only TCR beta chains sequenced, and the lack of alpha or paired-chain data limited which features could be detected. Linkage disequilibrium might explain the correlated functional status among segregating V segments, but an unknown experimental factor could not be ruled out. A cluster of highly shared sequence variants was judged likely to be a technical artifact of the sequencing pipeline. The authors suggested that the approach could potentially be extended to other disease states and immunological phenotypes. An association between a missense DCLRE1C variant and V-gene and J-gene trimming of TCR beta chains was found in a later genetic analysis and replicated in an independent cohort. Assigning TCR associations to individual alleles was difficult when HLA alleles, especially DR and DQ, strongly co-occurred.

This clonotype was obtained from a woman aged 25 to 39 in good health and CMV-seropositive. Recombination linked TRBV28 to TRBJ1-5; 6 matching bases give a weak D call of TRBD1. The specimen was PBMCs. CDR3 reads: CASSFLRGASNQPQHF. The sequence in DNA is TGTGCCAGCAGTTTCCTCCGGGGGGCGAGCAATCAGCCCCAGCATTTT.